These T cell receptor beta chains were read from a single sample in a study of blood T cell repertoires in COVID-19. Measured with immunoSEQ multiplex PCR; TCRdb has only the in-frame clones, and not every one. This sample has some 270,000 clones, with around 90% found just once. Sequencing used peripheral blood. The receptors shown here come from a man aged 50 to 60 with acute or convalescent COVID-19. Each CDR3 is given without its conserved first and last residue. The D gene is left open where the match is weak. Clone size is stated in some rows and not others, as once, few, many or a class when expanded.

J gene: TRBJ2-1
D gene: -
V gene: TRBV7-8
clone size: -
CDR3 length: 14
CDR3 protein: ASSLGADNSYNEQF

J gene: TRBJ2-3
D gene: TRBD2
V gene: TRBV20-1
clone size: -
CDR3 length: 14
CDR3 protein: SASDPRGGAMDTQY

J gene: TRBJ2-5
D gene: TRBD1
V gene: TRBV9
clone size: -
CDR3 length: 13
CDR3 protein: ASSTHRQGRETQY

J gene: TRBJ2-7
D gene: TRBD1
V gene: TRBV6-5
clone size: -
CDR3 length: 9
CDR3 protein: ASSYQDRVN

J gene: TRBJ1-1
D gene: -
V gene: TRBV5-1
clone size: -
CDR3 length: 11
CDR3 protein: ASRATPSTEAF

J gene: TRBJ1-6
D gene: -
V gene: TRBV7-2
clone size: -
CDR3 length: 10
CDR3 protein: ASSLVNSPLH

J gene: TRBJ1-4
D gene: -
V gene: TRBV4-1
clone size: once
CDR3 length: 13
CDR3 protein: ASSQESTRNEKLF

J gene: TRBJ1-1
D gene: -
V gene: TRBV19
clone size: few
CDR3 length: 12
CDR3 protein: ASSHTVGNTEAF

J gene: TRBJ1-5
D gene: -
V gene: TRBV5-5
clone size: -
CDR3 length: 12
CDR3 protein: ASSLAVANQPQH

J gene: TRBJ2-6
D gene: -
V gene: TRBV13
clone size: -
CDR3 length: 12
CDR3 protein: ASSRFSGANVLT

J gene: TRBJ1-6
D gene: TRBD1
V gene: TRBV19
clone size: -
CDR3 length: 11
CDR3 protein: ATGTGLVSPLH

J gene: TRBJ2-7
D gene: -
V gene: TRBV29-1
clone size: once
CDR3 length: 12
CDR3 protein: SVDLATGSYEQY

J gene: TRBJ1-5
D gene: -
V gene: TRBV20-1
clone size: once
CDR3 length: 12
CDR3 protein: SASPGVANQPQH

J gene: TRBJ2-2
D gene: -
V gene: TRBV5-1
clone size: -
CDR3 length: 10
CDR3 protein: ASGQTGGELF

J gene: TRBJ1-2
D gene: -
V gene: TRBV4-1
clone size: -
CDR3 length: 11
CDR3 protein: ASSQREGYGYT

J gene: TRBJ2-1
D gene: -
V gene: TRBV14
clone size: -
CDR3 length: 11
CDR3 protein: ASSQVGANEQF

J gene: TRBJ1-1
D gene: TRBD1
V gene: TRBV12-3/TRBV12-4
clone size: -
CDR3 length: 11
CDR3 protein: ASSLKGGVRAF

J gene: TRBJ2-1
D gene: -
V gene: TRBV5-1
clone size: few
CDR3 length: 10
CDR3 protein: ASGSSYNEQF

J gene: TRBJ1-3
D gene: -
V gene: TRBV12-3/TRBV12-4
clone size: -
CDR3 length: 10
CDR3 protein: GAGPSGNTIY

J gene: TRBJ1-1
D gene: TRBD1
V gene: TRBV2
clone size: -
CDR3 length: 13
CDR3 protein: AVWVLRGRNTEAF

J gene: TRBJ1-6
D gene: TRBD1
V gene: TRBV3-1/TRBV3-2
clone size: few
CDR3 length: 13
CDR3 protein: ASSQEGQGGSPLH

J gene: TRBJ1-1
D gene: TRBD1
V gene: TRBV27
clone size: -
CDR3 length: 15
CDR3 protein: ASSLLSRTGRNTEAF

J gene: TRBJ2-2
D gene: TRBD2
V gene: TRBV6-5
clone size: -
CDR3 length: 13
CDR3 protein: ASRAQRGPAGELF

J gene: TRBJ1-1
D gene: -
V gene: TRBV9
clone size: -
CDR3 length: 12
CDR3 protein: ASSVGGGGSEAF

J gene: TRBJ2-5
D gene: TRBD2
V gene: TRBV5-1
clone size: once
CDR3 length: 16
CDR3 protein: ASSSGGLAGGPGETQY

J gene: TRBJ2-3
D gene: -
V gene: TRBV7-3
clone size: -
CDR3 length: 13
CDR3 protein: ASSSRLVNTDTQY